These 16 T cell receptor beta chains were sequenced from one sample in a study of cytomegalovirus exposure and HLA in healthy donors. The PCR employed 60 Vbeta primers together with 13 Jbeta primers. TCRdb's copy holds only in-frame clones and misses some; the assay was immunoSEQ multiplex PCR. Of fewer than 250,000 clones in the sample, 80% to 85% were seen once. Material: PBMCs. The source is a boy aged 2-15 years in good health and CMV-seronegative.

This sequence joins TRBV7-9 and TRBJ2-7; a possible D gene is TRBD2 (6 bases). CDR1 and CDR2 (germline): SEHNR, FQNEAQ (reference sequence). The CDR3 runs to 13 residues. Trimming cost V 2 bases and J 5 bases, with 10 bases left between them. Written as DNA, the CDR3 is TGTGCCAGCAGCTTAATGGCGGGGAACGAGCAGTACTTC. Amino acids: CASSLMAGNEQYF.

This clone has just one count. The CDR3 nucleotides are TGTGCCAGCAGCCGGACAGGGGGCTACGAGCAGTACTTC. Its translation: CASSRTGGYEQYF. The chain links TRBV2 to TRBJ2-7; 10 nucleotides align to TRBD1. Germline V gene data show CDR1 as SNHLY and CDR2 as FYNNEI. With V trimmed by 6 bases and J by 3 bases, 2 bases remained unmatched. This CDR3 is built from 13 residues.

The chain is built from TRBV30 and TRBJ2-2; the match to TRBD2 covers 12 bases. This CDR3 comprises 15 residues. With V trimmed by 3 bases and J by 3 bases, 2 bases remained unmatched. CDR1 is GTSNPN and CDR2 is SVGIG in the germline V gene (reference sequence). This CDR3 is CAWRTSGRDTGELFF. In DNA, the CDR3 is TGTGCCTGGAGGACTAGCGGGAGAGACACCGGGGAGCTGTTTTTT.

The V call is TRBV4-2, the J call TRBJ2-1, with 9 positions matching TRBD1. CDR1 and CDR2 from the germline V gene are LGHNA and YNFKEQ. The trim removed 0 bases at V and 3 bases at J, leaving 3 bases unmatched. The CDR3 sequence is 16 residues long. Here the CDR3 DNA reads TGTGCCAGCAGCCAAGAGTGGACAGGGGTCTACAATGAGCAGTTCTTC. It encodes CASSQEWTGVYNEQFF.

This chain links TRBV5-1 with TRBJ2-3; TRBD2 matches 10 bases. Trimming cost V 0 bases and J 5 bases; bases outside gene matches: 3. The CDR3 loop spans 15 amino acids. Germline lookup yields CDR1 SGHRS and CDR2 YFSETQ. DNA of the CDR3: TGCGCCAGCAGCTTGGAGCTAGCGGGAGTAGATACGCAGTATTTT. Protein sequence: CASSLELAGVDTQYF.

The DNA of the CDR3 is TGTGCCAGCAGTGACTCGGCTAGCTCGGCCTACAATGAGCAGTTCTTC. Protein: CASSDSASSAYNEQFF. V and J are TRBV6-4 and TRBJ2-1, with a weak D call TRBD2 (5 bases). Deletions cut 0 bases from V and 2 bases from J, with 11 bases between. The CDR3 consists of 16 residues. CDR1 and CDR2 from the germline V gene are MRHNA and SNTAGT.

This clone was observed a few times. The gene calls are TRBV7-8 and TRBJ1-2; D gene unclear. CDR1 and CDR2 from the germline V gene are SGHVS and FQNEAQ. The CDR3 has 14 residues. Deletions cut 2 bases from V and 2 bases from J, with 9 bases between. CDR3 region: CASSLSQENYGYTF. The CDR3 DNA reads as TGTGCCAGCAGCTTATCCCAGGAAAACTATGGCTACACCTTC.

This sequence joins TRBV7-9 and TRBJ2-5; tentatively, D is TRBD2 (6 bases). Deletions cut 1 base from V and 11 bases from J, with 17 bases between. Germline V gene sequence: CDR1 SEHNR, CDR2 FQNEAQ (reference sequence). This CDR3 has 14 residues. The CDR3 region has the DNA TGTGCCAGCAGCTTAGGAGACAAGTCTCGGGAGCAGTACTTC. Amino acids: CASSLGDKSREQYF.

The chain employs TRBV29-1 and TRBJ1-2; 9 bases are a match to TRBD1. Germline lookup yields CDR1 SQVTM and CDR2 ANQGSEA. This CDR3 spans 12 amino acids. The junction had 6 bases not matched to a gene; V was cut back by 6 bases and J by 7 bases. The CDR3 DNA follows: TGCAGCGTCCCGGGACAGGGTTGTGGCTACACCTTC. Its translation: CSVPGQGCGYTF. Supplemented by reference TRBV29-1 and TRBJ1-2, the full variable domain reads SAVISQKPSRDICQRGTSLTIQCQVDSQVTMMFWYRQQPGQSLTLIATANQGSEATYESGFVIDKFPISRPNLTFSTLTVSNMSPEDSSIYLCSVPGQGCGYTFGSGTRLTVV.

This rearrangement joins TRBV15 to TRBJ1-1; weak D call: TRBD1 (6 bases). V shed 5 bases and J shed 6 bases, with 13 bases lying between them. The CDR3 has 13 amino acids. The germline gives CDR1 LNHNV, CDR2 YYDKDF (reference sequence). In DNA, the CDR3 is TGTGCCACCAGCCCTCGGACAGACGCTGAAGCTTTCTTT. As protein: CATSPRTDAEAFF.

This clone has a single count. The CDR3 is CASSLGDWTGELFF. In DNA form, the CDR3 reads TGTGCCAGCAGTTTGGGGGACTGGACCGGGGAGCTGTTTTTT. This sequence joins TRBV6-1 and TRBJ2-2; a possible D gene is TRBD2 (6 bases). The CDR3 is 14 residues long. V dropped 5 bases and J dropped 5 bases, with 12 bases sitting between them. Germline loops: CDR1 MNHNS, CDR2 SASEGT.

This chain connects TRBV7-9 to TRBJ1-2, with D unresolved. Trimming removed 5 bases at V and 2 bases at J, with 12 bases between. The CDR3 is made up of 14 amino acids. Germline V CDR1 and CDR2: SEHNR, FQNEAQ (reference sequence). CDR3 bases: TGTGCCAGCAGCACCGAGACGGGGAACTATGGCTACACCTTC. This sequence encodes CASSTETGNYGYTF.

The rearrangement joins TRBV6-1 to TRBJ2-1; weak D call: TRBD2 (5 bases). The germline V gene encodes CDR1 MNHNS and CDR2 SASEGT. With 2 bases removed from V and 5 bases from J, the gap between germline ends came to 13 bases. The CDR3 consists of 15 residues. The CDR3 sequence: CASSESLAPHNEQFF. The CDR3 DNA reads TGTGCCAGCAGTGAATCCCTAGCCCCGCACAATGAGCAGTTCTTC.

The CDR3 sequence is CASSLGPGNTIYF. The CDR3 region has the DNA TGTGCCAGCAGCTTAGGTCCGGGAAACACCATATATTTT. The chain uses TRBV7-6 and TRBJ1-3; D gene unclear. V was pared by 1 base and J by 4 bases, with 5 bases between. CDR3 length: 13 residues. Germline-derived CDR1 and CDR2 are SGHVS and FNYEAQ. Full variable domain (outside the CDR3, taken from reference TRBV7-6 and TRBJ1-3): GAGVSQSPRYKVTKRGQDVALRCDPISGHVSLYWYRQALGQGPEFLTYFNYEAQQDKSGLPNDRFSAERPEGSISTLTIQRTEQRDSAMYRCASSLGPGNTIYFGEGSWLTVV.

The genes are TRBV7-2 and TRBJ2-7, with 9 nucleotides matching TRBD1. The CDR3 covers 18 residues. Germline CDR1 and CDR2: SGHTA and FQGNSA. The ends lost 4 bases at V and 5 bases at J; junction bases unmatched: 18. CDR3 DNA: TGTGCCAGCAGCTACAGACGGTCGGGGAGGGACAGGGACGACGAGCAGTACTTC. This encodes CASSYRRSGRDRDDEQYF. The entire variable domain, with the rest obtained from reference TRBV7-2 and TRBJ2-7, is as follows: GAGVSQSPSNKVTEKGKDVELRCDPISGHTALYWYRQSLGQGLEFLIYFQGNSAPDKSGLPSDRFSAERTGGSVSTLTIQRTQQEDSAVYLCASSYRRSGRDRDDEQYFGPGTRLTVT.

This rearrangement joins TRBV7-9 to TRBJ2-3; 10 bases agree with TRBD1. Germline CDR1 reads SEHNR; CDR2 reads FQNEAQ (reference sequence). The CDR3 sequence is 17 residues long. V was clipped by 5 bases and J by 2 bases; unmatched bases: 10. The CDR3 spells CASSPRQGAHVTDTQYF. Here the CDR3 DNA reads TGTGCCAGCAGCCCCAGACAGGGGGCGCATGTCACAGATACGCAGTATTTT. The variable domain in full, with the rest retrieved from reference TRBV7-9 and TRBJ2-3, is DTGVSQNPRHKITKRGQNVTFRCDPISEHNRLYWYRQTLGQGPEFLTYFQNEAQLEKSRLLSDRFSAERPKGSFSTLEIQRTEQGDSAMYLCASSPRQGAHVTDTQYFGPGTRLTVL.